Listed below are T cell receptor beta chains from one sample, sequenced in a study of blood T cell repertoires in COVID-19. The assay was immunoSEQ multiplex PCR, and TCRdb's table has in-frame clones only and misses some. The sample shows approximately 190,000 clones, about 81% of them seen only once. Material: peripheral blood. These receptors originate from a woman in her sixties or seventies with COVID-19, enrolled during active disease. CDR3s leave out the opening cysteine and the closing phenylalanine or tryptophan. Fields, in order: J gene, V gene, clone size, CDR3 protein. For some rows the clone size is stated as once, few or many, or as a class when expanded; others skip it.

j_call: TRBJ1-6; v_call: TRBV19; clone_size: .; cdr3_aa: ASKGDTDNSPLH
j_call: TRBJ2-7; v_call: TRBV7-8; clone_size: .; cdr3_aa: ASTTGTIAYEQY
j_call: TRBJ1-4; v_call: TRBV5-5; clone_size: .; cdr3_aa: ASSLVAGMIEKLF
j_call: TRBJ1-1; v_call: TRBV3-1/TRBV3-2; clone_size: .; cdr3_aa: ASSQDYSLDRGGTEAF
j_call: TRBJ2-5; v_call: TRBV18; clone_size: few; cdr3_aa: ASSPPSGETQY
j_call: TRBJ2-1; v_call: TRBV18; clone_size: .; cdr3_aa: ASSLKRHNNNEQF
j_call: TRBJ2-7; v_call: TRBV10-3; clone_size: .; cdr3_aa: AISEMGDSYEQY
j_call: TRBJ2-3; v_call: TRBV11-2; clone_size: once; cdr3_aa: ASSIRPGQGAKDTQY
j_call: TRBJ2-7; v_call: TRBV7-8; clone_size: .; cdr3_aa: ASTQTGFTTYEQY
j_call: TRBJ1-2; v_call: TRBV7-8; clone_size: .; cdr3_aa: ASSLAGTDNYGYT
j_call: TRBJ2-5; v_call: TRBV28; clone_size: .; cdr3_aa: ASSPQGRLAPLH
j_call: TRBJ2-4; v_call: TRBV14; clone_size: .; cdr3_aa: ASSQVSGHQY
j_call: TRBJ2-2; v_call: TRBV14; clone_size: .; cdr3_aa: ASSQDEKASTEELF
j_call: TRBJ2-2; v_call: TRBV5-1; clone_size: .; cdr3_aa: ASSLSGANTGELF
j_call: TRBJ1-5; v_call: TRBV4-3; clone_size: .; cdr3_aa: ASSQDLTGSQPQH
j_call: TRBJ2-2; v_call: TRBV28; clone_size: .; cdr3_aa: ASSLEITNTGELF
j_call: TRBJ1-2; v_call: TRBV7-3; clone_size: .; cdr3_aa: ASSLDRGSGYT
j_call: TRBJ1-1; v_call: TRBV18; clone_size: .; cdr3_aa: ASSPQGMNTEAF
j_call: TRBJ2-7; v_call: TRBV11-3; clone_size: .; cdr3_aa: ASSLSDRPYEQY
j_call: TRBJ1-6; v_call: TRBV5-1; clone_size: .; cdr3_aa: ASSTSGTTGSPLH
j_call: TRBJ2-3; v_call: TRBV9; clone_size: .; cdr3_aa: ASSVLAGVSTDTQY
j_call: TRBJ2-1; v_call: TRBV7-8; clone_size: .; cdr3_aa: ASSLTPREQF
j_call: TRBJ2-5; v_call: TRBV5-1; clone_size: .; cdr3_aa: ASSVHGTGEETQY
j_call: TRBJ2-1; v_call: TRBV6-6; clone_size: .; cdr3_aa: ASSLQGGEQF
j_call: TRBJ2-1; v_call: TRBV18; clone_size: .; cdr3_aa: ASSPSGSYNEQF
j_call: TRBJ1-5; v_call: TRBV19; clone_size: .; cdr3_aa: ASSGTGGSQPQH
j_call: TRBJ2-1; v_call: TRBV2; clone_size: .; cdr3_aa: ASSGGLLDGPYNEQF
j_call: TRBJ2-3; v_call: TRBV29-1; clone_size: .; cdr3_aa: SVGKGASTDTQY
j_call: TRBJ2-7; v_call: TRBV6-6; clone_size: .; cdr3_aa: ASSYSSYEQY
j_call: TRBJ2-2; v_call: TRBV19; clone_size: .; cdr3_aa: ASTPRRGHTGELF
j_call: TRBJ1-4; v_call: TRBV28; clone_size: .; cdr3_aa: ASSSGQGNEKLF
j_call: TRBJ2-6; v_call: TRBV6-5; clone_size: .; cdr3_aa: ASRLQGSGANVLT
j_call: TRBJ2-2; v_call: TRBV2; clone_size: .; cdr3_aa: ASNGGAAGELF
j_call: TRBJ2-7; v_call: TRBV30; clone_size: .; cdr3_aa: AWSQFGTPQSYEQY
j_call: TRBJ2-1; v_call: TRBV27; clone_size: few; cdr3_aa: ASSSLLAGGQGRVDEQF
j_call: TRBJ2-5; v_call: TRBV12-3/TRBV12-4; clone_size: once; cdr3_aa: ASSLHSGETQY
j_call: TRBJ1-1; v_call: TRBV7-9; clone_size: .; cdr3_aa: ASSLAAASGTEAF
j_call: TRBJ1-4; v_call: TRBV15; clone_size: .; cdr3_aa: ATSRRTTGAEKLF
j_call: TRBJ1-1; v_call: TRBV6-6; clone_size: few; cdr3_aa: ASSYSQGYTEAF
j_call: TRBJ2-7; v_call: TRBV7-6; clone_size: .; cdr3_aa: ASSPPRDRGFEQY
j_call: TRBJ2-3; v_call: TRBV7-2; clone_size: .; cdr3_aa: ASSPRLAGAGDTQY
j_call: TRBJ1-4; v_call: TRBV18; clone_size: .; cdr3_aa: ASSQDPQGLNEKLF
j_call: TRBJ1-1; v_call: TRBV28; clone_size: .; cdr3_aa: ASRQGVDYTEAF
j_call: TRBJ1-3; v_call: TRBV6-5; clone_size: few; cdr3_aa: ASRTDWTGRNTIY
j_call: TRBJ1-5; v_call: TRBV2; clone_size: few; cdr3_aa: ASSGTGDRNQPQH
j_call: TRBJ2-3; v_call: TRBV6-5; clone_size: .; cdr3_aa: ASSYSGARADTQY
j_call: TRBJ2-7; v_call: TRBV10-3; clone_size: .; cdr3_aa: AISDLLGYEQY
j_call: TRBJ2-3; v_call: TRBV28; clone_size: .; cdr3_aa: ATGDRGPTSTDTQY
j_call: TRBJ1-4; v_call: TRBV28; clone_size: .; cdr3_aa: ASSLLGGLTNEKLF
j_call: TRBJ2-7; v_call: TRBV28; clone_size: .; cdr3_aa: ASSSPTEYSYEQY
j_call: TRBJ1-5; v_call: TRBV7-9; clone_size: .; cdr3_aa: ASSQADRGGNQPQH
j_call: TRBJ1-4; v_call: TRBV27; clone_size: .; cdr3_aa: ASSLGVTGNEKLF
j_call: TRBJ2-1; v_call: TRBV4-2; clone_size: few; cdr3_aa: ASSQDRGIAGNEQF
j_call: TRBJ1-1; v_call: TRBV7-6; clone_size: few; cdr3_aa: ASSQGQLEAF
j_call: TRBJ2-5; v_call: TRBV29-1; clone_size: .; cdr3_aa: SVGGRGETQY
j_call: TRBJ2-7; v_call: TRBV29-1; clone_size: .; cdr3_aa: SVLAGGTYEQY
j_call: TRBJ1-1; v_call: TRBV12-3/TRBV12-4; clone_size: once; cdr3_aa: ASLQGVNTEAF
j_call: TRBJ2-7; v_call: TRBV9; clone_size: .; cdr3_aa: ASSTGTSYEQY
j_call: TRBJ1-1; v_call: TRBV3-1/TRBV3-2; clone_size: once; cdr3_aa: ASSRLPGQGTEAF